The present entry profiles one T cell receptor beta chain with its context. Its antigen is unknown. This entry belongs to a study of CD8+ T cells in alopecia areata. General study findings and limits: Many of the expanded lesional clones endured in scalp and blood while on tofacitinib. Scalp clonality and expanded CD8+ clones among the top 100 were significantly decreased by tofacitinib.

cDNA reverse transcribed from extracted RNA served as the sequencing template. Sequencing was performed with immunoSEQ multiplex PCR; in TCRdb, only in-frame clones are kept and a portion is missing. The top ten clones hold 10% of a sample with some 180,000 clones, 40% to 65% of them seen once. The treatment is: oral pan-JAK inhibitor, 5-10 mg twice daily. Trimming took 0 bases from V and 2 from J, leaving 12 bases between them. The germline V gene encodes CDR1 SGDLS and CDR2 YYNGEE. This CDR3 is 15 amino acids long. The sequences come from CD8+ T cells sorted from blood, collected at week 52, from a patient treated with tofacitinib. This chain links TRBV9 with TRBJ2-7; D might be TRBD1 (5 bases). The sequence was obtained from a human donor with alopecia areata. The DNA of the CDR3 is TGTGCCAGCAGCGTAGGGGCAGGGCAACCCTACGAGCAGTACTTC. This encodes CASSVGAGQPYEQYF. The variable domain in full, with the rest retrieved from reference TRBV9 and TRBJ2-7, is DSGVTQTPKHLITATGQRVTLRCSPRSGDLSVYWYQQSLDQGLQFLIQYYNGEERAKGNILERFSAQQFPDLHSELNLSSLELGDSALYFCASSVGAGQPYEQYFGPGTRLTVT.